This T cell receptor beta chain was identified in a study of cytomegalovirus exposure and HLA in healthy donors. Study information: The study placed less than 90% of its approximately 430 genotyped donors in the Caucasian-associated ancestry cluster. Study-wide points: TCR sequences were mostly rare, though some public TCRs occurred in many donors.

PCR was performed using 60 Vbeta and 13 Jbeta primers. The data were produced by immunoSEQ multiplex PCR, yet TCRdb's version contains in-frame clones alone and is incomplete. This table holds some 190,000 clones, roughly 88% found once. Germline V CDR1 and CDR2: SGDLS, YYNGEE. Trimming removed 2 bases from V and 0 bases from J; junction bases left unmatched: 7. This CDR3 is built from 16 residues. This clone was found a few times. The target antigen is unknown. The rearrangement uses TRBV9 and TRBJ1-2, with 7 bases lining up with TRBD1. Sequences were obtained from PBMCs. The sequence came from a boy aged 2 to 9 in good health and CMV-seronegative. The CDR3 sequence: CASSVGWDSTNYGYTF. For the CDR3, the DNA is TGTGCCAGCAGCGTTGGGTGGGACAGCACTAACTATGGCTACACCTTC.